Presented here are 22 T cell receptor beta chains from one specimen sequenced in a study of T-cell reconstitution after alpha-beta-depleted transplantation in children. Study-wide results and caveats: Several hundred rapidly expanded clones from non-depleted graft cells reportedly supplied alpha-beta T cells about two months post-transplant.

Their cognate antigens are unknown. Molecular barcoding with unique molecular identifiers was used for the TCRbeta library. TCRdb called the PCR reads again in MiXCR, with one record for every CDR3 protein. This repertoire shows tens of thousands of distinct CDR3 sequences, roughly 6.5% found once; its top ten account for 25% to 30%. Sample: peripheral blood, taken 60 days after TCRalphabeta/CD19-depleted stem cell transplant. Receptor source: a child younger than two who had a stem cell transplant for acute myeloid leukemia, so the T cells may come from the graft donor.

This clonotype was seen many times. The chain uses TRBV28 and TRBJ2-5; 9 bases agree with TRBD1. V shed 3 bases, J shed 1 base, and the junction held 18 bases outside the gene matches. CDR1 and CDR2 from the germline V gene are MDHEN and SYDVKM. The length of the CDR3 is 20 residues. The CDR3 is CASSFPPLPLGQGLQETQYF. CDR3 in DNA: TGTGCCAGCAGTTTCCCCCCGTTACCTCTGGGACAGGGACTCCAAGAGACCCAGTACTTC.

This clonotype was detected many times. The chain recombines TRBV12-3 or TRBV12-4 with TRBJ2-1; TRBD1 matches 7 bases. The CDR3 has 14 residues. The V and J ends lost 5 bases and 3 bases, in that order; junction bases with no gene match: 4. The CDR3 region has the DNA TGTGCCAGCAGTACAGGGGCGGTCTACAATGAGCAGTTCTTC. Protein product: CASSTGAVYNEQFF.

There are many counts of this clonotype. The J gene is TRBJ2-5, the V gene TRBV28; D might be TRBD2 (5 bases). V lost 1 base and J lost 5, with 14 bases in between. Germline CDR1 and CDR2: MDHEN and SYDVKM. This CDR3 is 15 amino acids long. CDR3 sequence (DNA): TGTGCCAGCAGTTTATTCTACCTGGGAGAGGAGACCCAGTACTTC. Amino acids: CASSLFYLGEETQYF.

This clonotype has ten or more counts. CDR3 in DNA: TGCGCCAGCAGCTTGCAGTCGACCTACGAGCAGTACTTC. Amino acid sequence: CASSLQSTYEQYF. The chain joins TRBV5-1 to TRBJ2-7; no definite D call. The CDR3 contains 13 residues. V lost 1 base, J lost 2 bases, and 7 bases lay in between. CDR1 and CDR2 from the germline V gene are SGHRS and YFSETQ.

To note about this clonotype: A much larger clone lies a single base off, so this may be a read error. The chain uses TRBV20-1 and TRBJ2-7; tentatively, D is TRBD2 (5 bases). The CDR3 sequence is 12 residues long. CDR1 and CDR2 from the germline V gene are DFQATT and SNEGSKA (reference sequence). The CDR3 region is CGARRGTYEQYF. DNA for the CDR3: TGCGGTGCTAGACGAGGGACCTACGAGCAGTACTTC.

This clonotype showed up many times. The V gene is TRBV7-9, the J gene TRBJ1-2; no firm D call. V was cut by 0 bases and J by 13 bases, with 12 bases left in between. The CDR3 consists of 12 residues. CDR1 SEHNR and CDR2 FQNEAQ come from the germline V gene (reference sequence). DNA of the CDR3: TGTGCCAGCAGCTTAGCTTTGGCCTCGCCCACCTTC. Encoded protein: CASSLALASPTF.

The sample holds many counts of this clonotype. The chain uses TRBV12-3 or TRBV12-4 and TRBJ2-1, with D perhaps TRBD1 (5 bases). There are 12 residues in the CDR3. V was clipped by 6 bases and J by 10 bases, with 13 bases between them. The CDR3 here is CASSILAGEQFF. CDR3 coding DNA: TGTGCCAGCAGCATCCTTGCAGGGGAGCAGTTCTTC.

This clonotype came up many times. The chain combines TRBV6-2 or TRBV6-3 with TRBJ2-2; D call uncertain. Between the trimmed V and J ends, which lost 0 bases and 2 bases, there was a span of 7 bases. This CDR3 region has 15 residues. Germline V gene lookup returns CDR1 MNHEY and CDR2 SVGEGT. CDR3 sequence: CASSYSRPNTGELFF. In DNA, the CDR3 is TGTGCCAGCAGTTACTCCAGACCTAACACCGGGGAGCTGTTTTTT.

The table lists this clonotype with many counts. The chain links TRBV27 to TRBJ2-1, with TRBD1 identical over 11 bases. Germline-derived CDR1 and CDR2 are MNHEY and SMNVEV (reference sequence). V shed 7 bases, J shed 5 bases, and the junction held 4 bases outside the gene matches. The CDR3 extends over 14 amino acids. The CDR3 protein is CASNGQGAHNEQFF. The DNA for the CDR3 is TGTGCCAGCAACGGACAGGGGGCCCACAATGAGCAGTTCTTC.

In its sample, this clonotype was seen many times. The chain joins TRBV27 to TRBJ2-7; 12 nucleotides line up with TRBD2. The J segment lost 0 bases and the V segment lost 4 bases, leaving 1 base of the junction unmatched. The CDR3 runs 15 residues. The germline CDR1 and CDR2 sequences are MNHEY and SMNVEV (reference sequence). CDR3 residues: CASSSGLAGSYEQYF. The CDR3 DNA is TGTGCCAGCAGTTCGGGACTAGCGGGCTCCTACGAGCAGTACTTC.

This clonotype was recorded many times. CDR3 nucleotides: TGTGCCAGCACCCTGTCATTGTACCAAGAGACCCAGTACTTC. This translates into CASTLSLYQETQYF. The chain joins TRBV5-6 to TRBJ2-5; D is uncertain. There are 14 residues in the CDR3. Germline loops: CDR1 SGHDT, CDR2 YYEEEE. V lost 6 bases, J lost 0 bases, and 12 bases lay in between.

This clonotype has at least ten counts. The V gene is TRBV2, the J gene TRBJ1-2, with D uncertain. Germline CDR1 and CDR2: SNHLY and FYNNEI. V dropped 1 base and J dropped 1 base, with 7 bases sitting between them. The CDR3 sequence is 14 residues long. The CDR3, as DNA: TGTGCCAGCAGTGAAGGACCGGGTAACTATGGCTACACCTTC. Translated, it gives CASSEGPGNYGYTF. Using reference TRBV2 and TRBJ1-2 for the parts outside the CDR3, the full variable domain is EPEVTQTPSHQVTQMGQEVILRCVPISNHLYFYWYRQILGQKVEFLVSFYNNEISEKSEIFDDQFSVERPDGSNFTLKIRSTKLEDSAMYFCASSEGPGNYGYTFGSGTRLTVV.

The chain links TRBV7-2 to TRBJ2-5; 7 nucleotides match TRBD2. V was pared by 4 bases and J by 5 bases, with 4 bases of the junction left unmatched. CDR3 size: 13 residues. The germline CDR1 and CDR2 sequences are SGHTA and FQGNSA. The CDR3 sequence: CASSCQGGETQYF. Written as DNA, the CDR3 is TGTGCCAGCAGCTGCCAGGGAGGGGAGACCCAGTACTTC.

This clonotype was counted ten times or more. This rearrangement joins TRBV7-8 to TRBJ2-1; D call uncertain. With 4 bases removed from V and 7 bases from J, the gap between germline ends came to 17 bases. From germline, CDR1 is SGHVS and CDR2 FQNEAQ. This CDR3 region has 15 residues. CDR3 nucleotides: TGTGCCAGCAGCTCATTCGGTGGGCCTATAAATGAGCAGTTCTTC. Protein product: CASSSFGGPINEQFF.

This clonotype was picked up many times. The V and J genes are TRBV28 and TRBJ2-5; 7 bases line up with TRBD1. The trim removed 0 bases at V and 2 bases at J, leaving 0 bases unmatched. The germline gives CDR1 MDHEN, CDR2 SYDVKM. This CDR3 is 14 amino acids long. The CDR3, as DNA: TGTGCCAGCAGTTTATGGGGACAGCAAGAGACCCAGTACTTC. Protein product: CASSLWGQQETQYF.

This clonotype showed up many times. The chain employs TRBV4-3 and TRBJ1-5; a possible D gene is TRBD1 (5 bases). Germline CDR1 reads LGHNA; CDR2 reads YSLEER. V was clipped by 5 bases and J by 4 bases, with 15 bases between them. The CDR3 totals 15 residues. CDR3 residues: CASSLSQGGNQPQHF. CDR3 in DNA: TGCGCCAGCAGCTTAAGCCAGGGCGGTAATCAGCCCCAGCATTTT.

This clonotype was found many times. V is TRBV20-1 and J is TRBJ2-7, with TRBD2 matching 12 bases. The germline V gene encodes CDR1 DFQATT and CDR2 SNEGSKA (reference sequence). Germline trimming cut 6 bases from V and 3 bases from J; bases unmatched to any gene: 9. This CDR3 region has 15 residues. This CDR3 is CSADSSGRADYEQYF. CDR3 in DNA: TGCAGTGCCGATTCTAGCGGGAGGGCCGACTACGAGCAGTACTTC.

As for this clonotype: This sequence may be a read error, since a much larger clone differs from it by one base. The rearrangement uses TRBV18 and TRBJ2-5, with D hard to call. This CDR3 has 12 residues. Between the trimmed V and J ends, which lost 6 bases and 5 bases, there was a span of 10 bases. Germline loops: CDR1 KGHSH, CDR2 LQKENI. The CDR3 loop reads CASSAPRETQYF. CDR3 DNA: TGTGCCAGCTCTGCCCCGAGGGAGACCCAGTACTTC.

There are a few counts of this clonotype. The genes are TRBV29-1 and TRBJ2-1, with 15 bases fitting TRBD2. V gave up 7 bases and J gave up 4 bases; unmatched junction bases: 11. Germline V gene sequence: CDR1 SQVTM, CDR2 ANQGSEA. CDR3 size: 17 residues. In DNA form, the CDR3 reads TGCAGCGACCGGACTAGCGGGAGGGCCGGAAAGTACAATGAGCAGTTCTTC. As protein: CSDRTSGRAGKYNEQFF.

This clonotype was observed at least ten times. The rearrangement links TRBV20-1 to TRBJ2-5, with TRBD1 matching over 8 bases. From germline, CDR1 is DFQATT and CDR2 SNEGSKA (reference sequence). J lost 2 bases, V lost 5 bases, and 10 bases had no gene match. The CDR3 extends over 15 amino acids. The DNA for the CDR3 is TGCAGTGCTGCTACCGACAGGGGAGTTCAAGAGACCCAGTACTTC. The encoded protein is CSAATDRGVQETQYF.

This clonotype was observed many times. This chain joins TRBV4-3 and TRBJ2-7; no firm D call. Trimming cost V 2 bases and J 4 bases, with 12 bases left between them. The germline V gene has CDR1 LGHNA and CDR2 YSLEER. The CDR3 spans 14 residues. The CDR3 coding sequence is TGCGCCAGCAGCCAACAGCGCTTCCTTTACGAGCAGTACTTC. It yields the protein CASSQQRFLYEQYF.

Ten or more counts support this clonotype. DNA of the CDR3: TGTGCCAGCAGCCCACCCACAGGGCGGGAGACCCAGTACTTC. This sequence encodes CASSPPTGRETQYF. J is TRBJ2-5 and V is TRBV7-2, with a tentative D call TRBD1 (6 bases). The CDR3 extends over 14 amino acids. Germline CDR1 reads SGHTA; CDR2 reads FQGNSA. The V gene lost 5 bases and the J gene lost 5 bases, with 15 bases spanning the gap. Drawing the rest from reference TRBV7-2 and TRBJ2-5, the complete variable domain is GAGVSQSPSNKVTEKGKDVELRCDPISGHTALYWYRQSLGQGLEFLIYFQGNSAPDKSGLPSDRFSAERTGGSVSTLTIQRTQQEDSAVYLCASSPPTGRETQYFGPGTRLLVL.